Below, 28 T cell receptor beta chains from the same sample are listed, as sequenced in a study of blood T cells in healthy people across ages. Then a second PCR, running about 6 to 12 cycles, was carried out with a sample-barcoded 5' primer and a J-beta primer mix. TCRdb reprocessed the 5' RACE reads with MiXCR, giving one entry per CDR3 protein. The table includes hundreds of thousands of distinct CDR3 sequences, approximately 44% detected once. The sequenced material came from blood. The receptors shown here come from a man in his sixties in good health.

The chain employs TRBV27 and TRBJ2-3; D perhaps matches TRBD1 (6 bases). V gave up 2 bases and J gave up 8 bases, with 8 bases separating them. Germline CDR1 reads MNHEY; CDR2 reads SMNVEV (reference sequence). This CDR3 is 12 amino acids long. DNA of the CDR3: TGTGCCAGCAGTTTAAACAGGGTTACGCAGTATTTT. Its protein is CASSLNRVTQYF.

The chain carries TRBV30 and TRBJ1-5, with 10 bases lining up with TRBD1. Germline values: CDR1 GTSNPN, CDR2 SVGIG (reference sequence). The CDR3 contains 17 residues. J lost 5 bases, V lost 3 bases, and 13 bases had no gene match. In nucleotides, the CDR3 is TGTGCCTGGAGCCTCCCCTCCGGGACAGGGGTACATCAGCCCCAGCATTTT. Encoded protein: CAWSLPSGTGVHQPQHF.

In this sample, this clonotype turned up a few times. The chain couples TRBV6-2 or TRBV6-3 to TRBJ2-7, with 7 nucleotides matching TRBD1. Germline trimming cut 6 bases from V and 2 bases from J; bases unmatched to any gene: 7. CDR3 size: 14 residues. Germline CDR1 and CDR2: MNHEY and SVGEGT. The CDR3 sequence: CASRATGKTYEQYF. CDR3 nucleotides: TGTGCCAGCAGGGCGACAGGGAAAACCTACGAGCAGTACTTC.

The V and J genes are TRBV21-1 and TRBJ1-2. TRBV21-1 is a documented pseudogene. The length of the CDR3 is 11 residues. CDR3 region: CASRSLCGYTF. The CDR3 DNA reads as TGTGCCAGCCGGAGTCTCTGTGGCTACACCTTC.

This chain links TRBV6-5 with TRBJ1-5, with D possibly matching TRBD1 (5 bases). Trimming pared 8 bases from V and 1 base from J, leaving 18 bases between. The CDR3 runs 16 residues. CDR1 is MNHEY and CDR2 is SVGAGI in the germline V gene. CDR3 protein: CASAPTGVISNQPQHF. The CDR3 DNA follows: TGTGCCAGCGCCCCGACGGGGGTGATAAGCAATCAGCCCCAGCATTTT.

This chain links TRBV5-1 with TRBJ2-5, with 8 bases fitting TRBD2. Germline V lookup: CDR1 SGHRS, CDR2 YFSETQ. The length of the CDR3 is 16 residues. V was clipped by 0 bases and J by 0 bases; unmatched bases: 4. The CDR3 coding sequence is TGCGCCAGCAGCTTGGGACTAGCGCCGTACCAAGAGACCCAGTACTTC. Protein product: CASSLGLAPYQETQYF.

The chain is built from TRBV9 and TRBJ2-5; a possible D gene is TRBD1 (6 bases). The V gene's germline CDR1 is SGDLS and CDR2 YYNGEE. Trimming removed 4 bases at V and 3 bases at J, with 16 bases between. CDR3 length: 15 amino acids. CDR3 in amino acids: CASSRQDSPKETQYF. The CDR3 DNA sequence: TGTGCCAGCAGCCGACAGGACTCCCCTAAAGAGACCCAGTACTTC.

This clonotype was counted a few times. CDR3 residues: CSARGRRGQVYEQYF. The CDR3 DNA follows: TGCAGTGCACGTGGAAGAAGGGGACAGGTCTACGAGCAGTACTTC. This chain joins TRBV20-1 and TRBJ2-4; 8 bases map to TRBD1. Judging by the DNA end, TRBJ2-7 fits better; the J call may be wrong. Germline CDR1 is DFQATT and CDR2 is SNEGSKA (reference sequence). This CDR3 has 15 residues.

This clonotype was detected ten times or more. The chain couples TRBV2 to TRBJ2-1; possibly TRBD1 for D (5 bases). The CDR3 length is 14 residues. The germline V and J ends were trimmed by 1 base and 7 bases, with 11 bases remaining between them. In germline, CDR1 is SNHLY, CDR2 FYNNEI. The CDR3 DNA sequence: TGTGCCAGCAGTGAAGAGGGGTCGATAAATGAGCAGTTCTTC. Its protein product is CASSEEGSINEQFF.

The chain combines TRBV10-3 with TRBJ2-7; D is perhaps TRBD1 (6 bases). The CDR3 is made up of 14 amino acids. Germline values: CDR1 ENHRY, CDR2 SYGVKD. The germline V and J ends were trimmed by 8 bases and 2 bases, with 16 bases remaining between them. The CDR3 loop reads CAIGDPAGAYEQYF. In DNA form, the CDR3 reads TGTGCCATCGGCGACCCGGCAGGGGCCTACGAGCAGTACTTC.

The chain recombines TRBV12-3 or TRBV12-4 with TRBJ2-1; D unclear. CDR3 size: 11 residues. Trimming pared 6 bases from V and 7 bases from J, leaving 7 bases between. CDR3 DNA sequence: TGTGCCAGCAGACTATTAAATGAGCAGTTCTTC. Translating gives CASRLLNEQFF.

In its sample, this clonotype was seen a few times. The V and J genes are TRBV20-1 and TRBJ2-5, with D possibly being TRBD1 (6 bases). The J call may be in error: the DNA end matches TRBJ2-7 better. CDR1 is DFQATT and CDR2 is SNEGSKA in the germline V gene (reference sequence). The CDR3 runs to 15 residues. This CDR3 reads CSARDKGRGPYEQYF. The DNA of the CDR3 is TGCAGTGCTAGAGATAAGGGCAGGGGTCCGTACGAGCAGTACTTC.

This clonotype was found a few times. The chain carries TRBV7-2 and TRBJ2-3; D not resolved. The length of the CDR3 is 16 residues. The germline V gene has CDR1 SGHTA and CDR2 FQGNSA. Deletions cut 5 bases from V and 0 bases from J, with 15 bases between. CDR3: CASSKKPKTSTDTQYF. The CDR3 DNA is TGTGCCAGCAGCAAAAAGCCGAAGACAAGCACAGATACGCAGTATTTT.

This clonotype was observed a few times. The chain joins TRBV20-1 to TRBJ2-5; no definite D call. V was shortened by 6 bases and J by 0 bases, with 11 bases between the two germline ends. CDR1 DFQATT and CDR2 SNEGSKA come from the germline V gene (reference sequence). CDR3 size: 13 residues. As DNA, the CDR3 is TGCAGTGCCACAACGTGGGACCAAGAGACCCAGTACTTC. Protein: CSATTWDQETQYF.

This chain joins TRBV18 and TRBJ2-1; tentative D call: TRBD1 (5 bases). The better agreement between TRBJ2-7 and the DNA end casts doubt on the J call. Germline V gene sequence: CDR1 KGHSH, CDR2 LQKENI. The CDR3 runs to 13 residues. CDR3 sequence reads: CASSPTVYNEQYF. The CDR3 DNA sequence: TGTGCCAGCTCACCGACAGTCTACAATGAGCAGTACTTC.

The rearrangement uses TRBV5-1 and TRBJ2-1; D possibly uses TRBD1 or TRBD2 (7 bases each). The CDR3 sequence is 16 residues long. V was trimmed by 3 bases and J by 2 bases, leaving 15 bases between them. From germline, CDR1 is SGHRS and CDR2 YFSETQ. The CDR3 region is CASSSRGDRAYNEQFF. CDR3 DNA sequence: TGCGCCAGCAGCTCCCGGGGGGACAGAGCCTACAATGAGCAGTTCTTC.

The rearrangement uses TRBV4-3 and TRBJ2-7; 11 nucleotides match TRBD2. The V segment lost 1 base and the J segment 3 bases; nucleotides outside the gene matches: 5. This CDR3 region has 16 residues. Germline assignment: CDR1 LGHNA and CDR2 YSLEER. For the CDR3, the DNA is TGCGCCAGCAGCCAAGCGCTAGCGGGGGGATTCTACGAGCAGTACTTC. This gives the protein CASSQALAGGFYEQYF.

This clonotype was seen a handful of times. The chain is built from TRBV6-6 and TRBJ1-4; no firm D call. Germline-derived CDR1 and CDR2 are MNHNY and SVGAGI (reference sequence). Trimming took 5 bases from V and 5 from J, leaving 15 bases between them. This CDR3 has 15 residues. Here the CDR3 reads CASSGRDVGNEKLFF. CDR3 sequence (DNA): TGTGCCAGCAGTGGCCGGGATGTGGGGAATGAAAAACTGTTTTTT.

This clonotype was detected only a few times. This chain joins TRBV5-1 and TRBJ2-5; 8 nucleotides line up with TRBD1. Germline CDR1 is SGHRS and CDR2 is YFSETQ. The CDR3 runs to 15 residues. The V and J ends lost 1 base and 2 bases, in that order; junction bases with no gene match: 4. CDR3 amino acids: CASSLQGTGQETQYF. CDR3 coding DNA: TGCGCCAGCAGCTTGCAGGGGACAGGACAAGAGACCCAGTACTTC. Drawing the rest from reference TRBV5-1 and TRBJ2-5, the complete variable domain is KAGVTQTPRYLIKTRGQQVTLSCSPISGHRSVSWYQQTPGQGLQFLFEYFSETQRNKGNFPGRFSGRQFSNSRSEMNVSTLELGDSALYLCASSLQGTGQETQYFGPGTRLLVL.

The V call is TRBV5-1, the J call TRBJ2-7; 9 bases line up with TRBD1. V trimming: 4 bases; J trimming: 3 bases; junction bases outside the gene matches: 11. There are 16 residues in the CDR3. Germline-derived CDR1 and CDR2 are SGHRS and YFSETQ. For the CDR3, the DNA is TGCGCCAGCAGCCGGACGGGACAGGGAATCAACTACGAGCAGTACTTC. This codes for CASSRTGQGINYEQYF.

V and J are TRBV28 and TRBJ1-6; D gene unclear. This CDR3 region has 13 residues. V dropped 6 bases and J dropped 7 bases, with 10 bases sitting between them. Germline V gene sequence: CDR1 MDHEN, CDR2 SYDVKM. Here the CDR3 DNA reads TGTGCCAGCAGGTTCGCTGGAAATTCACCCCTCCACTTT. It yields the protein CASRFAGNSPLHF.

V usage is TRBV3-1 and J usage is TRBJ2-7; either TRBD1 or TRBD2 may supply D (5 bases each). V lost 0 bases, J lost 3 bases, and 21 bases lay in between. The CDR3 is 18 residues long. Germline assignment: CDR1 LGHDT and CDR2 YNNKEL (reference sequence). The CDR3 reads CASSQDRGTRQTFYEQYF. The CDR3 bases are TGTGCCAGCAGCCAAGACCGGGGCACCCGACAAACGTTCTACGAGCAGTACTTC.

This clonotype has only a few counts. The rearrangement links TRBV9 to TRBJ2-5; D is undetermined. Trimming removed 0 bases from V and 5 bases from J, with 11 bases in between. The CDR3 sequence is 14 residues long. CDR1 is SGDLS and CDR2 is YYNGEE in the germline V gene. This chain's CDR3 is CASSVDPVGETQYF. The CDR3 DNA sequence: TGTGCCAGCAGCGTAGACCCGGTGGGGGAGACCCAGTACTTC. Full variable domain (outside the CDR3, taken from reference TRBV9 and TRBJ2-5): DSGVTQTPKHLITATGQRVTLRCSPRSGDLSVYWYQQSLDQGLQFLIQYYNGEERAKGNILERFSAQQFPDLHSELNLSSLELGDSALYFCASSVDPVGETQYFGPGTRLLVL.

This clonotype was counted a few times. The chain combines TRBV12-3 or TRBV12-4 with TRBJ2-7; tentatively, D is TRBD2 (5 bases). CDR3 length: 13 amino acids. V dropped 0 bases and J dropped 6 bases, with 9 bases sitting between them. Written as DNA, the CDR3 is TGTGCCAGCAGTTTAGCGCTAGCAAGCGAGCAGTACTTC. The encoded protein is CASSLALASEQYF.

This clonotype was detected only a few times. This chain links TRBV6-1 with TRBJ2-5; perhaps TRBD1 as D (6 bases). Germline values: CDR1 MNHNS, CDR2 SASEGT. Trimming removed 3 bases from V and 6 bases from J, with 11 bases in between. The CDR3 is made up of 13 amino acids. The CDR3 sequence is CASSETGRQTQYF. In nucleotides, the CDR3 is TGTGCCAGCAGTGAGACAGGACGGCAGACCCAGTACTTC.

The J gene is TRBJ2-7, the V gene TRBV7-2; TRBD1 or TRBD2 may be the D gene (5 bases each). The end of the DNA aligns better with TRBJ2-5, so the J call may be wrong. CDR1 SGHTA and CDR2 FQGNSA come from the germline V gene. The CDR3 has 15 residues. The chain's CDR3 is CASSLGDGPGRTQYF. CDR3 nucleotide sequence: TGTGCCAGCAGCTTGGGGGACGGGCCGGGAAGGACCCAGTACTTC.

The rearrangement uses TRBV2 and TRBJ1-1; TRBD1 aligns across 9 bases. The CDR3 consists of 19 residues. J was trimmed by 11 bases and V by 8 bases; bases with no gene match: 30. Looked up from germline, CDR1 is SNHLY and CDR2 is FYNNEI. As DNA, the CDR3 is TGTGCCAGCCCGGGGGGACAGGGAGGTTTGGTAGGGAATCCGCCGAGGGCTTTCTTT. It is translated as CASPGGQGGLVGNPPRAFF.

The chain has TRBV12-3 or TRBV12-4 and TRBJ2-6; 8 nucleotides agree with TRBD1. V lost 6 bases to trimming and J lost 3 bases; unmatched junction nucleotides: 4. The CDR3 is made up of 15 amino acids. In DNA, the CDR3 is TGTGCCAGCAGCGGCAGGGGGCTTGGGGCCAACGTCCTGACTTTC. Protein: CASSGRGLGANVLTF.